Shown below are 15 T cell receptor beta chains from a single sample sequenced in a study of T cells in Graves' hyperthyroidism and ophthalmopathy. What was amplified from RNA transcripts were TCR beta CDR3 regions. The study used the HTBI primer set for a first-round RT-PCR of the TCR CDR3. TCRdb analysed the multiplex PCR reads with MiXCR anew, one entry per CDR3 protein. The sample contains a few hundred thousand distinct CDR3 sequences, roughly 18% of which appear only once. Sequenced material: blood. Receptors were obtained from a man aged 18 to 30 with Graves' ophthalmopathy.

This clonotype was observed a handful of times. The V call is TRBV5-4, the J call TRBJ1-2; TRBD1 agrees at 11 bases. The V segment lost 3 bases and the J segment 5 bases; nucleotides outside the gene matches: 3. The CDR3 runs 14 residues. Germline V gives CDR1 SGHNT, CDR2 YYREEE (reference sequence). The CDR3 DNA reads TGTGCCAGCAGCTCGGGACAGGGGGAGTATGGCTACACCTTC. Its translation: CASSSGQGEYGYTF.

This clonotype was seen many times. This chain connects TRBV3-1 to TRBJ1-2; D remains ambiguous. From germline, CDR1 is LGHDT and CDR2 YNNKEL (reference sequence). Trimming left V 3 bases short and J 4 bases short, with 6 bases between. There are 12 residues in the CDR3. DNA for the CDR3: TGTGCCAGCAGCCAGGGCGTCTATGGCTACACCTTC. It encodes CASSQGVYGYTF.

This clonotype was found many times. The J gene is TRBJ1-1, the V gene TRBV3-1, with D maybe TRBD1 (5 bases). The V gene lost 6 bases and the J gene lost 7 bases, with 15 bases spanning the gap. The CDR3 totals 13 residues. Germline V gene data show CDR1 as LGHDT and CDR2 as YNNKEL (reference sequence). CDR3 region: CASSWDGRNEAFF. CDR3 DNA: TGTGCCAGCAGTTGGGACGGACGTAATGAAGCTTTCTTT.

The V call is TRBV7-6, the J call TRBJ2-5; the match to TRBD2 covers 7 bases. The CDR3 loop spans 15 amino acids. The V segment lost 5 bases and the J segment 4 bases; nucleotides outside the gene matches: 10. The germline V gene has CDR1 SGHVS and CDR2 FNYEAQ. The CDR3 here is CASSAAGVVGETQYF. In nucleotides, the CDR3 is TGTGCCAGCAGCGCGGCGGGGGTGGTTGGAGAGACCCAGTACTTC.

This clonotype was observed many times. This chain links TRBV6-2 or TRBV6-3 with TRBJ2-2, with D perhaps matching TRBD1 (6 bases). Germline V CDR1 and CDR2: MNHEY, SVGEGT. This CDR3 has 15 residues. Trimming shortened V by 6 bases and J by 3 bases, and 14 bases separated the two germline ends. CDR3 sequence: CASRDGGRDTGELFF. The CDR3 DNA is TGTGCCAGCAGGGATGGGGGCCGAGACACCGGGGAGCTGTTTTTT.

This chain uses TRBV2 with TRBJ2-2; tentatively, D is TRBD2 (6 bases). CDR1 and CDR2 from the germline V gene are SNHLY and FYNNEI. V was shortened by 8 bases and J by 10 bases, with 26 bases between the two germline ends. CDR3 length: 16 residues. The CDR3, as DNA: TGTGCCAGCCGCCCCCGGGGAGGACGCGGGTTTGAGGAGCTGTTTTTT. It is translated as CASRPRGGRGFEELFF.

This clonotype showed up many times. The chain carries TRBV3-1 and TRBJ1-2; no definite D call. The CDR3 extends over 16 amino acids. V was cut by 0 bases and J by 3 bases, with 14 bases left in between. Germline V CDR1 and CDR2: LGHDT, YNNKEL (reference sequence). CDR3 in amino acids: CASSQDPGSLDYGYTF. CDR3 nucleotides: TGTGCCAGCAGCCAAGATCCTGGGAGTTTGGACTATGGCTACACCTTC.

The chain is built from TRBV12-3 or TRBV12-4 and TRBJ2-2; D is ambiguous. CDR3 size: 14 residues. Deletions cut 6 bases from V and 6 bases from J, with 14 bases between. Written as DNA, the CDR3 is TGTGCCAGCAGGTCCACCTCTGGGGCCGGGGAGCTGTTTTTT. Protein product: CASRSTSGAGELFF.

The rearrangement uses TRBV12-3 or TRBV12-4 and TRBJ2-1; D possibly matches TRBD1 or TRBD2 (6 bases each). The V and J ends lost 3 bases and 12 bases respectively, with 15 bases between them. This CDR3 region has 13 residues. CDR3 sequence: CASSFQGRGGQFF. CDR3 DNA sequence: TGTGCCAGCAGTTTTCAGGGGCGGGGAGGGCAGTTCTTC.

This clonotype was seen at least ten times. J is TRBJ1-1 and V is TRBV12-5; no clear D gene. The CDR3 has 16 residues. The V end was cut by 0 bases, the J end by 4 bases, with 15 bases between. CDR1 is LGHNT, CDR2 FRNRAP, per germline. Written as DNA, the CDR3 is TGTGCTAGTGGTTTGGTGGTGGCGGGTGAAGCCACTGAAGCTTTCTTT. This translates into CASGLVVAGEATEAFF.

This chain uses TRBV6-1 with TRBJ1-5; 10 nucleotides match TRBD1. There are 15 residues in the CDR3. J was trimmed by 1 base and V by 6 bases; bases with no gene match: 3. Germline V gives CDR1 MNHNS, CDR2 SASEGT. CDR3 in DNA: TGTGCCAGCAGAACGGGACAGGGGAGCAATCAGCCCCAGCATTTT. It is translated as CASRTGQGSNQPQHF.

This clonotype was counted many times. V usage is TRBV6-1 and J usage is TRBJ1-2, with D uncertain. The V and J ends lost 0 bases and 8 bases respectively, with 10 bases between them. The CDR3 has 13 residues. The germline V gene has CDR1 MNHNS and CDR2 SASEGT. Written as DNA, the CDR3 is TGTGCCAGCAGTGAAGCGGGGAGGTCCGGCTACACCTTC. Protein: CASSEAGRSGYTF.

This rearrangement joins TRBV9 to TRBJ2-1; D might be TRBD2 (5 bases). V shed 0 bases and J shed 9 bases, with 10 bases lying between them. The CDR3 has 13 amino acids. Looked up from germline, CDR1 is SGDLS and CDR2 is YYNGEE. This chain's CDR3 is CASSVGRGAEQFF. CDR3 DNA sequence: TGTGCCAGCAGCGTAGGCCGGGGTGCTGAGCAGTTCTTC.

This clonotype was recorded at least ten times. V gene TRBV6-1 combines with J gene TRBJ1-2, with D perhaps TRBD1 (5 bases). The germline V gene encodes CDR1 MNHNS and CDR2 SASEGT. This CDR3 contains 15 residues. V shed 6 bases and J shed 4 bases, with 18 bases lying between them. CDR3: CASRQGTRWTYGYTF. The DNA for the CDR3 is TGTGCCAGCAGACAAGGGACCCGGTGGACCTATGGCTACACCTTC.

This clonotype was seen at least ten times. The gene calls are TRBV6-6 and TRBJ1-6; possible D gene TRBD1, 5 bases. V lost 2 bases and J lost 6, with 11 bases in between. Germline V lookup: CDR1 MNHNY, CDR2 SVGAGI (reference sequence). The CDR3 spans 15 residues. CDR3 nucleotides: TGTGCCAGCAGTTACGGATGGGGCGGTAATTCACCCCTCCACTTT. Its protein product is CASSYGWGGNSPLHF.